This record covers a single TCR beta chain. The data derive from a study of OX40 agonist ivuxolimab in advanced cancers. CDR3 length equals 14 residues. CDR1 is SNHLY and CDR2 is FYNNEI in the germline V gene. V was cut by 4 bases and J by 5 bases, with 11 bases left in between. The method was immunoSEQ multiplex PCR; TCRdb's version includes in-frame clones alone and lacks a portion of them. Here the sample spans approximately 40,000 clones, approximately 80% being singletons. V is TRBV2 and J is TRBJ2-2, with D perhaps assigned TRBD1 or TRBD2 (5 bases each). This clonotype was sampled from an adult with an advanced solid tumor such as melanoma, head and neck, liver or kidney cancer. The material was CD4+ or CD8+ T cells sorted from blood, obtained in a trial of the OX40 agonist ivuxolimab. DNA for the CDR3: TGTGCCAGCAGTGGTCGGGGCGGGACCGGGGAGCTGTTTTTT. It translates to CASSGRGGTGELFF.